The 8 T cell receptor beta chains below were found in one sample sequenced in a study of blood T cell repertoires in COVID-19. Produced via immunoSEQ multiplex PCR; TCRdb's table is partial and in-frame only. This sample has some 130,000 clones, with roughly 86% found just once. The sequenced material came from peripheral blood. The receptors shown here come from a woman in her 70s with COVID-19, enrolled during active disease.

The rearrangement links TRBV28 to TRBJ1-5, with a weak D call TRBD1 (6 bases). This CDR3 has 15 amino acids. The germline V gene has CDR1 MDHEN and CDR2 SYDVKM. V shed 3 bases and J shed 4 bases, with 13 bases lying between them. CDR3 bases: TGTGCCAGCAGTTTTTCGGGGGGCGTTAATCAGCCCCAGCATTTT. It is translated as CASSFSGGVNQPQHF. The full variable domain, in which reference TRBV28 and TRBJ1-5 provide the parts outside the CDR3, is DVKVTQSSRYLVKRTGEKVFLECVQDMDHENMFWYRQDPGLGLRLIYFSYDVKMKEKGDIPEGYSVSREKKERFSLILESASTNQTSMYLCASSFSGGVNQPQHFGDGTRLSIL.

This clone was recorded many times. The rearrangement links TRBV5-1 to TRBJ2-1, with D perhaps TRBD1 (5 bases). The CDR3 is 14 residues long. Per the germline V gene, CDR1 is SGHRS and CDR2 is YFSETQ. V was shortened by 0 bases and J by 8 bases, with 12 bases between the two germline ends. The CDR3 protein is CASSLAVRVDEQFF. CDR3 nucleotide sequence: TGCGCCAGCAGCTTGGCCGTCAGGGTCGATGAGCAGTTCTTC.

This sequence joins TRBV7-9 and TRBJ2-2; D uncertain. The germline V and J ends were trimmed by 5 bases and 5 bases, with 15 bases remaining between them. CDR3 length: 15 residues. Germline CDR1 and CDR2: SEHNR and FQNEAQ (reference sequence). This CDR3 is CASSPSASGTGELFF. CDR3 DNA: TGTGCCAGCAGCCCATCGGCGTCGGGTACCGGGGAGCTGTTTTTT.

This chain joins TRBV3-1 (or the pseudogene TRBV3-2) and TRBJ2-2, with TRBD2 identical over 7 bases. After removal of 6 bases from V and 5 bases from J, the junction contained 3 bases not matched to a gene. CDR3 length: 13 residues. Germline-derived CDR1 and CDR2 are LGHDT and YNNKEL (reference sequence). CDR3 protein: CASRWEGTGELFF. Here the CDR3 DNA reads TGTGCCAGCAGGTGGGAGGGAACCGGGGAGCTGTTTTTT.

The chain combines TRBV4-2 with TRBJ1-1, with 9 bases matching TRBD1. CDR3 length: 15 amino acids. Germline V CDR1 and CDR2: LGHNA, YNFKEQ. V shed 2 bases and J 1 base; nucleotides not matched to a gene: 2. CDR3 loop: CASSQTGGGNTEAFF. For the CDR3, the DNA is TGTGCCAGCAGCCAAACAGGGGGCGGGAACACTGAAGCTTTCTTT.

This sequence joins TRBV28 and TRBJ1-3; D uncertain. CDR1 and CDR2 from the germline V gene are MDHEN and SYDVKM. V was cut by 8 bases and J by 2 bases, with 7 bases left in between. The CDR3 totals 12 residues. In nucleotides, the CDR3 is TGTGCCAGCGGCCGTACTGGAAACACCATATATTTT. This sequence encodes CASGRTGNTIYF.

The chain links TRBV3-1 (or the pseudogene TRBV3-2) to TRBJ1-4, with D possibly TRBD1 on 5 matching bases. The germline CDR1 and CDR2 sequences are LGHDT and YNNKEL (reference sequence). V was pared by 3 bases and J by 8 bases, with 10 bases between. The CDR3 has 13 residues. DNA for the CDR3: TGTGCCAGCAGCCACAGGGAAGGGGAAAAACTGTTTTTT. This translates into CASSHREGEKLFF.

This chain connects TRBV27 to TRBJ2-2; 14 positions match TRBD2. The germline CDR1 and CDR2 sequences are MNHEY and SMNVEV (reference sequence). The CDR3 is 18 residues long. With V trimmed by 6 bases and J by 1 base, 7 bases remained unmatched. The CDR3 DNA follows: TGTGCCAGCAGCTTTGTCGGGACTAGCGGGGGGAACACCGGGGAGCTGTTTTTT. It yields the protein CASSFVGTSGGNTGELFF.